This T cell receptor (beta chain) was identified during a study of identifying expanded T cells in peripheral blood. Assay used: immunoSEQ multiplex PCR; TCRdb lists only in-frame clones, some missing. The data show tens of thousands of clones, under 85% seen once. No infections or other immune events were documented during collection. Study findings and constraints: Technical replicates showed roughly 1.2 changed clones; two weeks roughly 18; four weeks 19.

Concerning this clone itself: Its target is unknown.

The sample taken for sequencing was blood. This sequence originates from a person aged 18 to 69 in good health.

For the CDR3, the DNA is TGTGCCAGCAGCGCCCCCGTCGCCGGGGAGCTGTTTTTT. Its protein product is CASSAPVAGELFF. This rearrangement joins TRBV9 to TRBJ2-2; the D is unclear. Trimming removed 3 bases at V and 6 bases at J, with 9 bases between. Germline CDR1 SGDLS, CDR2 YYNGEE. The CDR3 runs 13 residues.